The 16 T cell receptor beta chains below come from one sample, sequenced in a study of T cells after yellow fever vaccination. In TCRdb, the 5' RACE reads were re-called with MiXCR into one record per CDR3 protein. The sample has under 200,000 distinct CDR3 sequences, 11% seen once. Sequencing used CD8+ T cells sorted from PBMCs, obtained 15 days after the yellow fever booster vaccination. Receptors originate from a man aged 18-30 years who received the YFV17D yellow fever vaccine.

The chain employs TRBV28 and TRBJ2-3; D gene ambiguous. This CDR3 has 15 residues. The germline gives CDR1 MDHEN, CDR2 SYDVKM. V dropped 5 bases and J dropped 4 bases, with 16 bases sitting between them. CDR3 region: CASSRRTALADTQYF. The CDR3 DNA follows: TGTGCCAGCAGTAGACGGACCGCTTTGGCAGATACGCAGTATTTT.

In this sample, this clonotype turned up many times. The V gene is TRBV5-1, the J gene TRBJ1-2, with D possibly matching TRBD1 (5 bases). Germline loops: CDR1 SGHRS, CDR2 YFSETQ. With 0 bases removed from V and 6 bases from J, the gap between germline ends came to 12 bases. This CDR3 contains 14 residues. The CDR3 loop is CASSLGGEGHGYTF. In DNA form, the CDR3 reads TGCGCCAGCAGCTTGGGGGGGGAGGGCCATGGCTACACCTTC. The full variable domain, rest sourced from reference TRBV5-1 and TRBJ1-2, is KAGVTQTPRYLIKTRGQQVTLSCSPISGHRSVSWYQQTPGQGLQFLFEYFSETQRNKGNFPGRFSGRQFSNSRSEMNVSTLELGDSALYLCASSLGGEGHGYTFGSGTRLTVV.

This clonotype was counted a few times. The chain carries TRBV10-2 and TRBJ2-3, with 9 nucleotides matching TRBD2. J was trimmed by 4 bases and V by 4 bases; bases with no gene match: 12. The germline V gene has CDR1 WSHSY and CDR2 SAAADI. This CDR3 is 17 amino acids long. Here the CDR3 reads CASSGAAASGAADTQYF. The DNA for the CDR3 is TGCGCCAGCAGTGGGGCCGCGGCTAGCGGGGCGGCAGATACGCAGTATTTT.

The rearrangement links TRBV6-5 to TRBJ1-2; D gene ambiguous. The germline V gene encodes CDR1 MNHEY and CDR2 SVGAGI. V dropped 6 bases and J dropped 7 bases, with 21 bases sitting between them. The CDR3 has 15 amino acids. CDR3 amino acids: CASSPIARTWGGYTF. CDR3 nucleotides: TGTGCCAGCAGCCCAATAGCACGAACATGGGGTGGCTACACCTTC.

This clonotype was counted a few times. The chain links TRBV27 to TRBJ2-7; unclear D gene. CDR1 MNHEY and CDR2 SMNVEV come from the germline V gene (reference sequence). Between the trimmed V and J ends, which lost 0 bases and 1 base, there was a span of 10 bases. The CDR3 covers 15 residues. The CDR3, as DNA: TGTGCCAGCAGTTTATCGGAAATAGCTTCCTACGAGCAGTACTTC. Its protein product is CASSLSEIASYEQYF.

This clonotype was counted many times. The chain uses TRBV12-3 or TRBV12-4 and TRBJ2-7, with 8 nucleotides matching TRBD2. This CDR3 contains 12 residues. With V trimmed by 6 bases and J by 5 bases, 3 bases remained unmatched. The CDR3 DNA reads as TGTGCCAGCAGCCTCGGGGGGGACGAGCAGTACGTC. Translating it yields CASSLGGDEQYV.

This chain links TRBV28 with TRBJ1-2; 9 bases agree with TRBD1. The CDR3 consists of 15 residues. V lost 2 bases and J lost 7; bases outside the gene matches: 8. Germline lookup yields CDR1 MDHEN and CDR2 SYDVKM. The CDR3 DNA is TGTGCCAGCAGTTTAGGTACAGGGGGCTCGGGTGGCTACACCTTC. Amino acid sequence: CASSLGTGGSGGYTF.

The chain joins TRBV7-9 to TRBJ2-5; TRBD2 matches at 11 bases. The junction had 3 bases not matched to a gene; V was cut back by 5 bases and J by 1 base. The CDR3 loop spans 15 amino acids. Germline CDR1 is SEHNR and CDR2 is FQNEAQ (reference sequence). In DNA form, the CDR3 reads TGTGCCAGCAGCCAACTAGCGGGGGCCCAAGAGACCCAGTACTTC. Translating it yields CASSQLAGAQETQYF.

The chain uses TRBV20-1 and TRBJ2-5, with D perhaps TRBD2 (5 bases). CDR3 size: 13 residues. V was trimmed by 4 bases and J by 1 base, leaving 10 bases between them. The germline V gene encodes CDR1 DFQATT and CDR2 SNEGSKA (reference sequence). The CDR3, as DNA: TGCAGTGCTACGCGGACTTTCCAAGAGACCCAGTACTTC. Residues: CSATRTFQETQYF.

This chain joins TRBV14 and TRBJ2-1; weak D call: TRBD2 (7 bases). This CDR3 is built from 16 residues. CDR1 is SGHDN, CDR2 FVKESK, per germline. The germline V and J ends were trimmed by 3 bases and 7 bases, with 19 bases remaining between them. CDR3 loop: CASSQSLRGARNEQFF. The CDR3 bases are TGTGCCAGCAGCCAGAGCCTCCGGGGGGCCCGGAATGAGCAGTTCTTC. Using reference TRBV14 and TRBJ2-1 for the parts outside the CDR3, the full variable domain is EAGVTQFPSHSVIEKGQTVTLRCDPISGHDNLYWYRRVMGKEIKFLLHFVKESKQDESGMPNNRFLAERTGGTYSTLKVQPAELEDSGVYFCASSQSLRGARNEQFFGPGTRLTVL.

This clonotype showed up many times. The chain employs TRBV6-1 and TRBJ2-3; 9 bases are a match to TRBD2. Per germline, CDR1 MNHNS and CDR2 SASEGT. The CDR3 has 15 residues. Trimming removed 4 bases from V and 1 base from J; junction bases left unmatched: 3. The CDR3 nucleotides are TGTGCCAGCAGTGGGATAGCGGGGGGCACAGATACGCAGTATTTT. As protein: CASSGIAGGTDTQYF.

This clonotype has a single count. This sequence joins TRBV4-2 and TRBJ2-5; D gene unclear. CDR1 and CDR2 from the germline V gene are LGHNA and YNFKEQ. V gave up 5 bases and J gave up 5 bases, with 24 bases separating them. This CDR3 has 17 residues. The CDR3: CASSYTHGKPISETQYF. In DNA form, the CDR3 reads TGTGCCAGCAGCTACACACACGGAAAACCCATATCCGAGACCCAGTACTTC.

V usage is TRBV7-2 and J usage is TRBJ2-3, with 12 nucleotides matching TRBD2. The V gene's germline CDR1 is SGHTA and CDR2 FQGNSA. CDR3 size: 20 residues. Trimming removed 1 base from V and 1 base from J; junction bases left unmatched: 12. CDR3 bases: TGTGCCAGCAGCTTAGGTCCTGTTCAGTCTAGCGGGGGGGGCACAGATACGCAGTATTTT. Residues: CASSLGPVQSSGGGTDTQYF.

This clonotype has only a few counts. CDR3 DNA sequence: TGTGCCACCAGCAGATATGGGGGGGCCTACTTCAATGAGCAGTTCTTC. Translation: CATSRYGGAYFNEQFF. V is TRBV15 and J is TRBJ2-1, with TRBD2 as a possible D gene (7 bases). In germline, CDR1 is LNHNV, CDR2 YYDKDF (reference sequence). CDR3 size: 16 residues. V was pared by 2 bases and J by 6 bases, with 17 bases between.

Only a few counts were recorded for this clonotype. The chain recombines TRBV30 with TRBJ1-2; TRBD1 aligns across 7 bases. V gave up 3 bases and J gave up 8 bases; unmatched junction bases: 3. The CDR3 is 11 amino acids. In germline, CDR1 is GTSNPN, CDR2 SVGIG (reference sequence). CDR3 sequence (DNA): TGTGCCTGGAGGCGAGGGGGCGGCTACACCTTC. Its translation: CAWRRGGGYTF.

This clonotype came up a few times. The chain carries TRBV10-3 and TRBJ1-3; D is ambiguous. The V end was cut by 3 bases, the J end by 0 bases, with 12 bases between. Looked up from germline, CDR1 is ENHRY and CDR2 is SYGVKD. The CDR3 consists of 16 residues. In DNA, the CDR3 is TGTGCCATCAGTGAAGTGGAGAGCCCCTCTGGAAACACCATATATTTT. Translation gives CAISEVESPSGNTIYF.